Below, 11 T cell receptor beta chains from the same sample are listed, as sequenced in a study of shared clonotypes between healthy human individuals. Using immunoSEQ multiplex PCR, the repertoire was profiled, and TCRdb retains in-frame clones only, with some absent. The data show some 790,000 clones, 72% seen once. Input material: memory CD4+ T cells sorted from blood. The subset is: CD45RA-negative fraction. Receptor source: a woman aged 25 to 39 in good health.

The J gene is TRBJ1-2, the V gene TRBV30; tentative D call: TRBD1 (5 bases). The germline V gene encodes CDR1 GTSNPN and CDR2 SVGIG (reference sequence). This CDR3 has 11 amino acids. The CDR3 DNA sequence: TGTGCTCTGGGGGGAGGCTATGGCTACACCTTC. As protein: CALGGGYGYTF.

This clone was seen a few times. This chain links TRBV19 with TRBJ2-2, with a tentative D call TRBD1 (6 bases). V was trimmed by 6 bases and J by 2 bases, leaving 16 bases between them. CDR3 length: 16 residues. Germline CDR1 and CDR2: LNHDA and SQIVND (reference sequence). The CDR3 DNA sequence: TGTGCCAGTAGCAAGCGGTCAGGGGCTAACACCGGGGAGCTGTTTTTT. Its protein is CASSKRSGANTGELFF. The whole variable domain, filled in from reference TRBV19 and TRBJ2-2, reads DGGITQSPKYLFRKEGQNVTLSCEQNLNHDAMYWYRQDPGQGLRLIYYSQIVNDFQKGDIAEGYSVSREKKESFPLTVTSAQKNPTAFYLCASSKRSGANTGELFFGEGSRLTVL.

The genes are TRBV10-3 and TRBJ2-2; 7 bases map to TRBD1. CDR3 length: 14 residues. V lost 11 bases and J lost 4; bases outside the gene matches: 10. CDR1 and CDR2 from the germline V gene are ENHRY and SYGVKD. The DNA of the CDR3 is TGTGCCTCGACCGGGACAGAGAGCACCGGGGAGCTGTTTTTT. Its protein product is CASTGTESTGELFF.

Concerning this clone itself: Being one base from a much bigger clone, this may be a read error. The chain has TRBV7-7 and TRBJ1-3, with 8 bases lining up with TRBD1. CDR1 and CDR2 (germline): SSHAT, FNYEAQ (reference sequence). Trimming removed 5 bases from V and 2 bases from J; junction bases left unmatched: 2. The CDR3 runs to 14 residues. DNA of the CDR3: TGTGCCAGCAGCCCACAGGGGGCTGGAAACACCATATATTTT. Its translation: CASSPQGAGNTIYF.

This chain connects TRBV27 to TRBJ2-2; weak D call: TRBD1 (5 bases). Germline V gene lookup returns CDR1 MNHEY and CDR2 SMNVEV (reference sequence). With 3 bases removed from V and 5 bases from J, the gap between germline ends came to 13 bases. The CDR3 is 15 residues long. CDR3 protein: CASSFLGVVTGELFF. The CDR3 bases are TGTGCCAGCAGTTTTTTAGGGGTTGTTACCGGGGAGCTGTTTTTT.

The chain is built from TRBV5-5 and TRBJ2-6; D perhaps matches TRBD1 (6 bases). This CDR3 is 16 amino acids long. Trimming shortened V by 3 bases and J by 0 bases, and 10 bases separated the two germline ends. Germline V gives CDR1 SGHKS, CDR2 YYEKEE (reference sequence). The CDR3 DNA sequence: TGTGCCAGCAGCTCTACAGGGAACTCTGGGGCCAACGTCCTGACTTTC. Amino acids: CASSSTGNSGANVLTF.

The rearrangement links TRBV7-2 to TRBJ1-2, with D unclear. There are 12 residues in the CDR3. V was trimmed by 2 bases and J by 8 bases, leaving 9 bases between them. Germline loops: CDR1 SGHTA, CDR2 FQGNSA. In DNA form, the CDR3 reads TGTGCCAGCAGCTTAAATCCTAGGGGCTACACCTTC. Its translation is CASSLNPRGYTF.

V gene TRBV5-1 combines with J gene TRBJ1-5; D gene unclear. CDR1 and CDR2 (germline): SGHRS, YFSETQ. V lost 1 base, J lost 1 base, and 9 bases lay in between. CDR3 length: 15 residues. CDR3 nucleotide sequence: TGCGCCAGCAGCTTGACGGGGTTGAGCAATCAGCCCCAGCATTTT. Amino acids: CASSLTGLSNQPQHF. The variable domain in full, completed from reference TRBV5-1 and TRBJ1-5, reads KAGVTQTPRYLIKTRGQQVTLSCSPISGHRSVSWYQQTPGQGLQFLFEYFSETQRNKGNFPGRFSGRQFSNSRSEMNVSTLELGDSALYLCASSLTGLSNQPQHFGDGTRLSIL.

As concerns this clone: The same CDR3 is also encoded by other DNA sequences in this sample. This chain links TRBV5-1 with TRBJ2-1; TRBD2 aligns across 14 bases. There are 15 residues in the CDR3. The junction had 3 bases not matched to a gene; V was cut back by 3 bases and J by 7 bases. The germline V gene encodes CDR1 SGHRS and CDR2 YFSETQ. Written as DNA, the CDR3 is TGCGCCAGCAGCTCTGGACTAGCGGGGGGTAATGAGCAGTTCTTC. Its translation is CASSSGLAGGNEQFF.

This clone has ten or more counts. The rearrangement joins TRBV15 to TRBJ2-4, with TRBD1 matching 8 bases. Germline V gives CDR1 LNHNV, CDR2 YYDKDF (reference sequence). V shed 4 bases and J 2 bases; nucleotides not matched to a gene: 4. The CDR3 length is 15 residues. Written as DNA, the CDR3 is TGTGCCACCAGCACTCGGACAGGGACCAAAAACATTCAGTACTTC. Amino acids: CATSTRTGTKNIQYF.

The rearrangement links TRBV27 to TRBJ2-1; 13 positions agree with TRBD2. The CDR3 loop spans 14 amino acids. V was clipped by 4 bases and J by 9 bases; unmatched bases: 3. Germline assignment: CDR1 MNHEY and CDR2 SMNVEV (reference sequence). The DNA for the CDR3 is TGTGCCAGCAGTTCTGGACTAGCGGGAGCTGAGCAGTTCTTC. This sequence encodes CASSSGLAGAEQFF.